This T cell receptor (beta chain) was documented in a study of blood T cell repertoires in COVID-19. Original processing methods: Amplification of reference gene primers provided the estimated nucleated cell counts. TCRdb keeps only in-frame clones here, not all; method: immunoSEQ multiplex PCR. D and trimming were read from the DNA, whereas the V and J calls and clone size are those reported in that table. The sample has 20,000 to 30,000 clones; almost 90% are singletons. The receptor's source is a woman in her fifties or sixties with active COVID-19. Sequencing input: peripheral blood.

CDR3 coding DNA: TGCAGTGCTAGTAGGACTAGCGGGAGGAATGAGCAGTTCTTC. Encoded protein: CSASRTSGRNEQFF. This sequence joins TRBV20-1 and TRBJ2-1, with TRBD2 matching over 14 bases. Germline trimming cut 3 bases from V and 7 bases from J; bases unmatched to any gene: 2. This CDR3 contains 14 residues. Per germline, CDR1 DFQATT and CDR2 SNEGSKA (reference sequence).